This TCR beta chain was sequenced during a study of lymphopenia after photon versus proton radiotherapy. Overall study results and limits: In patients who died, overall survival fell as post-nadir TCR diversity dropped more. Proton therapy kept repertoires fairly stable, unlike photons, which gained effector/memory cells. Survival link was tested only in deceased patients; proton benefit remains a possibility. Post-nadir diversity loss with photons came from oligoclonal expansion, particularly CD8+ Temra cells.

The assay was immunoSEQ multiplex PCR, and TCRdb's table has in-frame clones only and misses some. The sample holds some 20,000 clones, approximately 85% seen once. Points on this clone: Its antigen is unidentified.

V lost 3 bases to trimming and J lost 3 bases; unmatched junction nucleotides: 21. CDR3 length: 21 amino acids. The V gene's germline CDR1 is LNHDA and CDR2 SQIVND (reference sequence). This specimen consisted of peripheral blood, obtained from a patient treated with photon-based radiotherapy. The rearrangement joins TRBV19 to TRBJ2-1, with 9 bases aligning to TRBD1. This TCR came from a woman between 50 and 59 years old with pancreatic cancer. CDR3 in amino acids: CASSIRVPNRGLVGFYNEQFF. CDR3 nucleotides: TGTGCCAGTAGTATTCGAGTCCCCAACAGGGGGCTTGTAGGGTTCTACAATGAGCAGTTCTTC.